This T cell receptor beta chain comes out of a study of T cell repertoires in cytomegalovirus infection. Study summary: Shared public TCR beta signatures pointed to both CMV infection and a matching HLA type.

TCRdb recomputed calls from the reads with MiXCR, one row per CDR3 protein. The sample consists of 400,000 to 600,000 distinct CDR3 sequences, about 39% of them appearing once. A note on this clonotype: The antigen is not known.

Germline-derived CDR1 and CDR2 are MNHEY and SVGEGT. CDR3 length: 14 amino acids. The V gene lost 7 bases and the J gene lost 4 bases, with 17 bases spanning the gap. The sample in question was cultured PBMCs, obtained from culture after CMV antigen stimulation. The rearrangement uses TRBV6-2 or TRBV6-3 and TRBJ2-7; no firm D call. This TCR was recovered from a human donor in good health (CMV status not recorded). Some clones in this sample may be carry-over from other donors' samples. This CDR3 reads CASTSGKAIYEQYF. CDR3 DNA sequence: TGTGCCAGCACGTCGGGCAAAGCGATATACGAGCAGTACTTC.